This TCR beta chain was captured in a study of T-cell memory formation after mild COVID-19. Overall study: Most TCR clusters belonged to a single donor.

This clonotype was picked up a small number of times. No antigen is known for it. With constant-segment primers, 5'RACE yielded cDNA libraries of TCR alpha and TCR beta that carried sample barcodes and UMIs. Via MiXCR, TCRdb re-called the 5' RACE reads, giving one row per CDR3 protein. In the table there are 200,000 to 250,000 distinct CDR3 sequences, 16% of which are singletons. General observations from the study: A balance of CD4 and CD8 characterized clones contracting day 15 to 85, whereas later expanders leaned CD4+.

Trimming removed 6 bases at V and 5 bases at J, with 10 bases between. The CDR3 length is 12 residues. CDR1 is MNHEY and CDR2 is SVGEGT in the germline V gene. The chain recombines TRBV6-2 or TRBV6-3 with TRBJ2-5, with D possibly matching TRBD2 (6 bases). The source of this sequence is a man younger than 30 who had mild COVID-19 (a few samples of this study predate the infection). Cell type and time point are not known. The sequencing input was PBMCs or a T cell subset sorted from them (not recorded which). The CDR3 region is CASRTGGETQYF. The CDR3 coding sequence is TGTGCCAGCAGAACCGGAGGGGAGACCCAGTACTTC.